This TCR beta chain was captured in a study of blood T cell repertoires in COVID-19. Original data processing: Amplifying reference gene primers gave estimates of nucleated cell counts. Data came from immunoSEQ multiplex PCR; TCRdb stores just in-frame clones and leaves some out. V, J and clone size are those of that table, while D and trimming were read from the DNA. The sample comprises about 89,000 clones, approximately 89% of which are singletons, and around 0.47% rests with the top ten. Germline CDR1 is SGHTA and CDR2 is FQGNSA. The CDR3 has 15 amino acids. The junction had 4 bases not matched to a gene; V was cut back by 3 bases and J by 2 bases.

The sequence was collected from a man aged 60 to 75 with acute or convalescent COVID-19. This chain joins TRBV7-2 and TRBJ2-7; 10 nucleotides agree with TRBD2. The sequenced sample consisted of peripheral blood. The CDR3 spells CASSLGTSAPYEQYF. The CDR3 DNA reads as TGTGCCAGCAGCTTGGGGACTAGCGCGCCCTACGAGCAGTACTTC.